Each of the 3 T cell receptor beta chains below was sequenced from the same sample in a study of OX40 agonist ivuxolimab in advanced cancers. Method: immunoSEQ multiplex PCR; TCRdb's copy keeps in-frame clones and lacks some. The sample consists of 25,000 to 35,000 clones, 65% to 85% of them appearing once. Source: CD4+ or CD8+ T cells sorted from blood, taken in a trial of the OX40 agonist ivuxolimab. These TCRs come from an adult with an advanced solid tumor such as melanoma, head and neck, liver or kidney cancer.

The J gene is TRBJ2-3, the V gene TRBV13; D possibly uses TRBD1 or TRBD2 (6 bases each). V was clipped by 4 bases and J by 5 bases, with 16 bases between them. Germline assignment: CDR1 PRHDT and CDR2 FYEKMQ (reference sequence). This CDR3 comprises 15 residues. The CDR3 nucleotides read TGTGCCAGCAGCTCGCGTGGAGGAGGGGGAGATACGCAGTATTTT. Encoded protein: CASSSRGGGGDTQYF.

The DNA of the CDR3 is TGTGCCAGCAAAGGGTACTCCTACGAGCAGTACTTC. It specifies CASKGYSYEQYF. The rearrangement links TRBV28 to TRBJ2-7; D call uncertain. CDR1 is MDHEN and CDR2 is SYDVKM in the germline V gene. The V end lost 7 bases, the J end lost 0 bases, and 7 bases lay between the germline ends. CDR3 length: 12 residues.

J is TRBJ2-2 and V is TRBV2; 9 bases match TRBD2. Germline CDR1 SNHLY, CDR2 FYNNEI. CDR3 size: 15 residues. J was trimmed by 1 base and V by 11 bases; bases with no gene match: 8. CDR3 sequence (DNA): TGTGCCGGCGGGGGGGCGGGCCAGAACACCGGGGAGCTGTTTTTT. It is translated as CAGGGAGQNTGELFF.